Listed below are T cell receptor beta chains from one sample, sequenced in a study of blood T cell repertoires in COVID-19. Produced via immunoSEQ multiplex PCR; TCRdb's table is partial and in-frame only. The table includes fewer than 80,000 clones, about four fifths detected once. Source material: peripheral blood. Receptors originate from a woman of 80 years or more with acute or convalescent COVID-19. CDR3s include the opening cysteine and the closing phenylalanine or tryptophan. Each record gives: J gene, clone size, V gene, D gene, CDR3 protein, CDR3 DNA. The D gene is left open where the match is weak. Size tells how often a clone was seen (once, few, many) or the class of an expanded clone, and some rows leave it out.

j_call: TRBJ2-1
clone_size: .
v_call: TRBV11-2
d_call: .
cdr3_aa: CASSLQGRDEQFF
cdr3_nt: TGTGCCAGCAGCTTACAGGGCAGGGATGAGCAGTTCTTC

j_call: TRBJ1-4
clone_size: .
v_call: TRBV5-1
d_call: .
cdr3_aa: CASSLGGRVTNEKLFF
cdr3_nt: TGCGCCAGCAGCTTGGGAGGTCGGGTAACTAATGAAAAACTGTTTTTT

j_call: TRBJ2-7
clone_size: .
v_call: TRBV10-1
d_call: TRBD1
cdr3_aa: CASSESLDRASYEQYF
cdr3_nt: TGCGCCAGCAGTGAGTCCCTGGACAGGGCTTCCTACGAGCAGTACTTC

j_call: TRBJ1-2
clone_size: few
v_call: TRBV5-6
d_call: .
cdr3_aa: CASSLSGNYGYTF
cdr3_nt: TGTGCCAGCAGCTTGTCGGGGAACTATGGCTACACCTTC

j_call: TRBJ1-4
clone_size: .
v_call: TRBV28
d_call: TRBD1
cdr3_aa: CASSKQGVREKLFF
cdr3_nt: TGTGCCAGCAGCAAACAGGGGGTTCGTGAAAAACTGTTTTTT

j_call: TRBJ1-2
clone_size: .
v_call: TRBV5-4
d_call: .
cdr3_aa: CASSLVQGIYGYTF
cdr3_nt: TGTGCCAGCAGCTTGGTACAGGGAATCTATGGCTACACCTTC

j_call: TRBJ2-7
clone_size: .
v_call: TRBV27
d_call: .
cdr3_aa: CASSLSWSSYEQYF
cdr3_nt: TGTGCCAGCAGTTTATCCTGGAGCTCCTACGAGCAGTACTTC

j_call: TRBJ1-3
clone_size: .
v_call: TRBV19
d_call: .
cdr3_aa: CASSTQVSGNTIYF
cdr3_nt: TGTGCCAGTAGTACACAGGTCTCTGGAAACACCATATATTTT

j_call: TRBJ1-6
clone_size: once
v_call: TRBV6-5
d_call: .
cdr3_aa: CASSYSPGYNSPLHF
cdr3_nt: TGTGCCAGCAGTTACTCTCCGGGATATAATTCACCCCTCCACTTT

j_call: TRBJ2-3
clone_size: .
v_call: TRBV19
d_call: TRBD2
cdr3_aa: CASSSRAGGSDTQYF
cdr3_nt: TGTGCCAGTAGTTCCAGAGCGGGGGGCTCAGATACGCAGTATTTT

j_call: TRBJ1-4
clone_size: .
v_call: TRBV7-8
d_call: .
cdr3_aa: CASSLAGQGSANEKLFF
cdr3_nt: TGTGCCAGCAGCTTAGCGGGGCAGGGTTCAGCTAATGAAAAACTGTTTTTT

j_call: TRBJ2-7
clone_size: once
v_call: TRBV5-4
d_call: TRBD1
cdr3_aa: CASSPARTGGAYEQYF
cdr3_nt: TGTGCCAGCAGCCCAGCACGGACAGGGGGGGCCTACGAGCAGTACTTC

j_call: TRBJ1-2
clone_size: once
v_call: TRBV6-2/TRBV6-3
d_call: .
cdr3_aa: CASSYGQPSFAF
cdr3_nt: TGTGCCAGCAGTTACGGACAGCCTTCCTTCGCCTTC

j_call: TRBJ2-3
clone_size: few
v_call: TRBV3-1/TRBV3-2
d_call: .
cdr3_aa: CASSQDPGSTDTQYF
cdr3_nt: TGTGCCAGCAGCCAAGATCCCGGGAGCACAGATACGCAGTATTTT

j_call: TRBJ2-7
clone_size: .
v_call: TRBV5-3
d_call: .
cdr3_aa: CARSLGPDSYRCEQYF
cdr3_nt: TGTGCCAGAAGCTTGGGCCCAGACAGCTATCGGTGCGAGCAGTACTTC

j_call: TRBJ2-3
clone_size: .
v_call: TRBV5-1
d_call: TRBD2
cdr3_aa: CASRPLPAGGADSTDTQYF
cdr3_nt: TGCGCCAGCAGACCCCTCCCAGCGGGGGGAGCCGATAGCACAGATACGCAGTATTTT

j_call: TRBJ2-5
clone_size: .
v_call: TRBV19
d_call: TRBD1
cdr3_aa: CASSRGQGVQETQYF
cdr3_nt: TGTGCCAGTAGTAGAGGACAGGGTGTCCAAGAGACCCAGTACTTC

j_call: TRBJ2-5
clone_size: .
v_call: TRBV2
d_call: TRBD1
cdr3_aa: CASSTGVVETQYF
cdr3_nt: TGTGCCAGCAGTACAGGGGTTGTAGAGACCCAGTACTTC

j_call: TRBJ1-2
clone_size: .
v_call: TRBV19
d_call: .
cdr3_aa: CASALQANYGYTF
cdr3_nt: TGTGCCAGTGCTCTACAGGCTAACTATGGCTACACCTTC

j_call: TRBJ2-3
clone_size: .
v_call: TRBV7-2
d_call: TRBD2
cdr3_aa: CASSLGAGDTQYF
cdr3_nt: TGTGCCAGCAGCTTAGGAGCGGGGGATACGCAGTATTTT

j_call: TRBJ1-5
clone_size: .
v_call: TRBV19
d_call: TRBD1
cdr3_aa: CASNRDRASNQPQHF
cdr3_nt: TGTGCCAGTAACCGGGACAGGGCGAGCAATCAGCCCCAGCATTTT

j_call: TRBJ2-2
clone_size: .
v_call: TRBV7-9
d_call: TRBD1
cdr3_aa: CASSFRFRDRDVTGELFF
cdr3_nt: TGTGCCAGCAGCTTCAGATTCCGGGACAGGGATGTCACCGGGGAGCTGTTTTTT

j_call: TRBJ2-1
clone_size: .
v_call: TRBV7-2
d_call: TRBD1
cdr3_aa: CASRASGTGSNEQFF
cdr3_nt: TGTGCCAGCAGAGCCTCCGGGACAGGGTCTAATGAGCAGTTCTTC

j_call: TRBJ2-1
clone_size: .
v_call: TRBV10-2
d_call: .
cdr3_aa: CASSEQVGSYNEQFF
cdr3_nt: TGCGCCAGCAGTGAGCAGGTGGGCTCCTACAATGAGCAGTTCTTC

j_call: TRBJ2-5
clone_size: .
v_call: TRBV12-3/TRBV12-4
d_call: TRBD1
cdr3_aa: CASSRGQQETQYF
cdr3_nt: TGTGCCAGCAGCCGGGGACAGCAAGAGACCCAGTACTTC

j_call: TRBJ1-2
clone_size: .
v_call: TRBV3-1/TRBV3-2
d_call: .
cdr3_aa: CASSQERIPGYTF
cdr3_nt: TGTGCCAGCAGCCAAGAGCGGATCCCAGGCTACACCTTC

j_call: TRBJ2-7
clone_size: .
v_call: TRBV6-5
d_call: TRBD2
cdr3_aa: CASSLGLERTSEQYF
cdr3_nt: TGTGCCAGCAGTTTGGGACTAGAGAGGACCTCCGAGCAGTACTTC

j_call: TRBJ2-3
clone_size: .
v_call: TRBV6-5
d_call: .
cdr3_aa: CASSYGGTSTDTQYF
cdr3_nt: TGTGCCAGCAGTTATGGCGGAACTAGCACAGATACGCAGTATTTT

j_call: TRBJ1-2
clone_size: .
v_call: TRBV3-1/TRBV3-2
d_call: .
cdr3_aa: CASSQANTEVNGYTF
cdr3_nt: TGTGCCAGCAGCCAAGCCAACACGGAGGTAAATGGCTACACCTTC

j_call: TRBJ1-3
clone_size: .
v_call: TRBV27
d_call: .
cdr3_aa: CASSSSYPPSGNTIYF
cdr3_nt: TGTGCCAGCAGTTCTTCCTATCCCCCCTCTGGAAACACCATATATTTT

j_call: TRBJ2-3
clone_size: .
v_call: TRBV5-4
d_call: .
cdr3_aa: CASSLGGGAQYF
cdr3_nt: TGTGCCAGCAGCTTGGGGGGCGGGGCGCAGTATTTT

j_call: TRBJ1-2
clone_size: .
v_call: TRBV19
d_call: .
cdr3_aa: CASSTTGAGPEYGYTF
cdr3_nt: TGTGCCAGTAGTACTACAGGAGCGGGGCCCGAGTATGGCTACACCTTC

j_call: TRBJ1-4
clone_size: .
v_call: TRBV7-2
d_call: .
cdr3_aa: CASSFQTGVNEKLFF
cdr3_nt: TGTGCCAGCAGCTTTCAGACAGGAGTAAATGAAAAACTGTTTTTT

j_call: TRBJ2-5
clone_size: .
v_call: TRBV6-5
d_call: .
cdr3_aa: CASSPRFRGQETQYF
cdr3_nt: TGTGCCAGCAGTCCCAGATTTCGGGGTCAGGAGACCCAGTACTTC